A single TCR beta chain is shown here with its context. Sequencing used immunoSEQ multiplex PCR; TCRdb keeps in-frame clones, though not all of them. The top ten clones hold 20% to 30% of a sample with approximately 61,000 clones, around 85% of them seen once. The data derive from a study of T cell responses to AZD1222 COVID-19 vaccine. Sequences were derived from peripheral blood, sampled 28 days after the second AZD1222 dose. This sequence was found in an adult who received the AZD1222 COVID-19 vaccine.

The CDR3 is CASTGEETQYF. CDR3 nucleotide sequence: TGTGCCAGCACCGGGGAAGAGACCCAGTACTTC. This chain links TRBV25-1 with TRBJ2-5; the D gene is possibly TRBD2 (5 bases). With 7 bases removed from V and 3 bases from J, the gap between germline ends came to 6 bases. The CDR3 totals 11 residues. From germline, CDR1 is MGHDK and CDR2 SYGVNS. Full variable domain (outside the CDR3, taken from reference TRBV25-1 and TRBJ2-5): EADIYQTPRYLVIGTGKKITLECSQTMGHDKMYWYQQDPGMELHLIHYSYGVNSTEKGDLSSESTVSRIRTEHFPLTLESARPSHTSQYLCASTGEETQYFGPGTRLLVL.